This entry is about one TCR beta chain. This clone appeared a few times. Its target antigen remains unknown. It has no much larger one-base neighbor in the sample; base qualities were not kept. Each donor gave one peripheral blood draw, averaging roughly 120 mL, which was collected into heparinised tubes. A BD FACSAria II was used to sort naive, central memory, regulatory and stem cell-like memory CD4+ T cells with a panel that included CD45RO, CCR7, CD25, CD127, CD95 and CD27. Purity was above 95% for every sorted population. PBMCs were isolated right away by Lymphoprep density gradient centrifugation and were stained directly, without culture. So that batch effects would be minimized, each experiment stained and sorted samples in pairs, pairing one healthy donor with one patient. These data come from a study of beta chain features in type 1 diabetes (dated by TCRdb to 2016 to 2019). A note on the overall study: No differences in mean age, gender distribution, total cell number or subset yield were found between patients and healthy donors. The study compared the TCRB repertoires of sorted circulating CD4+ T cell subsets in recently diagnosed type 1 diabetes patients with those in matched healthy donors. A total of some 100,000,000 sorted cells were examined across all samples, and a strong correlation was observed between cell number per subset and RNA yield. Whereas all 28 donors provided naive and central memory subsets, regulatory and stem cell-like memory subsets were isolated from just 8 patients and roughly 8 healthy donors.

CDR3 length: 13 amino acids, cysteine to phenylalanine. The read is trimmed to its CDR3 DNA, 39 bases read in frame from base 1. The germline V gene supplies CDR1 SGHDN and CDR2 FVKESK. V lost 1 base and J lost 9 bases; the stretch between them is 12 bases long. General findings and caveats noted by the study authors: Shorter templates might be favored by PCR, yet because patient and control samples were amplified and corrected together, any such skew would affect both groups equally. The naive, central memory and regulatory TCRB repertoires appeared to resemble one another more closely among patients than among healthy donors. Because small numbers of individuals were included in the HLA sub-analyses, any influence of HLA type on TCRB rearrangement was left unresolved. A moderate but significant shortening of TCRB CDR3 length was observed in type 1 diabetes patients in all four CD4+ subsets. At VDJ recombination sites, patients with type 1 diabetes made fewer insertions and deleted more nucleotides, a pattern implying thymic rearrangement abnormalities. Because cDNA was sequenced instead of genomic DNA, activated cells with high expression could be over-represented, although the groups did not differ in activation or CD3 levels.

The entire isolated RNA was reverse transcribed using the High Capacity cDNA Reverse Transcription Kit, and thus expressed TCRB transcripts were sequenced. Naive, central memory and regulatory T cell samples underwent deep immunoSEQ sequencing, averaging about 3.57 million total reads per sample. Sorted cells were lysed in RLT buffer, and RNA was extracted using DNase-treated RNeasy Micro or Mini kits according to cell number. To prevent cross-contamination, every cell subset was processed on its own, while patient and healthy donor samples were processed together. TCRB sequences were amplified from cDNA with the immunoSEQ multiplex PCR, producing 87-bp fragments spanning the CDR3 region. Sequencing of the amplicons was performed on the Illumina HiSeq platform. Per the original workflow: Synthetic template baselines were used to correct PCR bias computationally, reads within Hamming distance 2 were collapsed, and singletons that could not be merged were discarded. By aligning reads against IMGT, V, D and J genes, CDR3 length, and insertions or deletions at six rearrangement sites were assigned. Within each subset, clonotype counts were normalized to sorted cell number, and only after that were true diversity and Gini coefficients computed with the tcR R package. Repertoire sharing was quantified using the overlap coefficient calculated on TCRB nucleotide sequences. Not all clones reach the TCRdb copy of this immuneACCESS table, which keeps in-frame sequences only. Checked studies attribute under half of the gap to unresolved V genes and leave the rest unexplained. V and J calls and clone size are as listed in that table; D and trimming were resolved from the DNA. This sample is represented by approximately 160,000 clones; less than 9.5% of them were singletons. The ten largest clones add up to 2.3% of the sample.

This receptor was taken from a woman under 30 in good health. Sequencing input: central memory CD4+ T cells from blood. The chain employs TRBV14 and TRBJ2-5, and perhaps TRBD2 as D gene, on 5 matching bases. The CDR3: CASSQGGLVAQYF. The sequenced DNA: TGTGCCAGCAGCCAAGGAGGGTTGGTGGCCCAGTACTTC.